The 16 T cell receptor beta chains below all came from one sample that was sequenced in a study of T cell responses to AZD1222 COVID-19 vaccine. The table came from immunoSEQ multiplex PCR; TCRdb's copy has only in-frame clones and leaves some out. The sample has under 150,000 clones; over 90% are singletons. Material: peripheral blood, obtained on day 0 of AZD1222 vaccination. These receptors all come from an adult in good health.

V and J are TRBV3-1 (or the pseudogene TRBV3-2) and TRBJ1-2; 8 positions agree with TRBD1. Trimming took 1 base from V and 11 from J; bases not matched to a gene: 3. The germline V gene has CDR1 LGHDT and CDR2 YNNKEL (reference sequence). The CDR3 consists of 12 residues. The CDR3 reads CASSQGQGAYTF. CDR3 DNA sequence: TGTGCCAGCAGCCAAGGGCAGGGGGCTTACACCTTC.

The chain couples TRBV3-1 (or the pseudogene TRBV3-2) to TRBJ1-4, with D tentatively TRBD1 (5 bases). V shed 4 bases and J shed 4 bases, with 13 bases lying between them. CDR3 length: 15 amino acids. Germline CDR1 reads LGHDT; CDR2 reads YNNKEL (reference sequence). The CDR3 coding sequence is TGTGCCAGCAGCCTTGCCCAGGGTGTTAATGAAAAACTGTTTTTT. Its protein product is CASSLAQGVNEKLFF.

This clone has a handful of counts. The V call is TRBV29-1, the J call TRBJ2-1; D call uncertain. The V end lost 0 bases, the J end lost 3 bases, and 15 bases lay between the germline ends. CDR1 SQVTM and CDR2 ANQGSEA come from the germline V gene. This CDR3 has 16 amino acids. The CDR3 loop is CSVEEVRPPIYNEQFF. CDR3 sequence (DNA): TGCAGCGTTGAAGAGGTCAGGCCACCTATCTACAATGAGCAGTTCTTC.

This chain connects TRBV4-1 to TRBJ1-1; TRBD1 aligns across 7 bases. Germline CDR1 is MGHRA and CDR2 is YSYEKL. The CDR3 is 15 amino acids. Trimming took 3 bases from V and 1 from J; bases not matched to a gene: 5. CDR3 in DNA: TGCGCCAGCAGCCACAGAGCAGGGGGGAACACTGAAGCTTTCTTT. The encoded protein is CASSHRAGGNTEAFF.

The chain is built from TRBV11-2 and TRBJ2-1, with TRBD2 matching over 8 bases. This CDR3 is built from 16 residues. Germline values: CDR1 SGHAT, CDR2 FQNNGV. V trimming: 5 bases; J trimming: 3 bases; junction bases outside the gene matches: 9. This chain's CDR3 is CASSPRPGTSYNEQFF. The CDR3, as DNA: TGTGCCAGCAGCCCGCGACCCGGGACTAGCTACAATGAGCAGTTCTTC.

The chain is built from TRBV6-5 and TRBJ1-5; 7 bases are a match to TRBD1. The V gene's germline CDR1 is MNHEY and CDR2 SVGAGI. This CDR3 is 16 amino acids long. After removal of 0 bases from V and 3 bases from J, the junction contained 5 bases not matched to a gene. CDR3 loop: CASSYSGDRVNQPQHF. The CDR3 nucleotides read TGTGCCAGCAGTTACTCGGGCGACAGGGTCAATCAGCCCCAGCATTTT.

The chain uses TRBV21-1 and TRBJ2-1. TRBV21-1 is annotated as a pseudogene. This CDR3 spans 18 amino acids. CDR3 bases: TGTGCCAGCAGCACCGTAACTGGGCCCGTTTTTAGAGGGGATGAGCAGTTCTTC. Protein: CASSTVTGPVFRGDEQFF.

The chain is built from TRBV19 and TRBJ2-5; D is undetermined. Germline CDR1 LNHDA, CDR2 SQIVND (reference sequence). Deletions cut 6 bases from V and 2 bases from J, with 13 bases between. The CDR3 covers 14 residues. CDR3 in amino acids: CASSPRRKQETQYF. The CDR3 DNA reads as TGTGCCAGTAGCCCCCGGCGAAAGCAAGAGACCCAGTACTTC.

The chain employs TRBV5-6 and TRBJ1-2; no clear D. Germline CDR1 is SGHDT and CDR2 is YYEEEE. This CDR3 region has 16 residues. Trimming cost V 4 bases and J 5 bases, with 21 bases left between them. DNA of the CDR3: TGTGCCAGCAGCCCCACAGCTAAATATGGAGATTATGGCTACACCTTC. It codes for CASSPTAKYGDYGYTF.

A few counts support this clone. CDR3 protein: CASSPTLGSSSYEQYF. The CDR3 nucleotides are TGTGCCAGCTCCCCTACCTTAGGCTCAAGCTCCTACGAGCAGTACTTC. The J gene is TRBJ2-7, the V gene TRBV18; the D is unclear. V lost 6 bases, J lost 0 bases, and 18 bases lay in between. CDR3 length: 16 residues. CDR1 is KGHSH, CDR2 LQKENI, per germline.

J is TRBJ1-6 and V is TRBV5-1; weak D call: TRBD1 (5 bases). V was trimmed by 0 bases and J by 7 bases, leaving 20 bases between them. Germline V gene sequence: CDR1 SGHRS, CDR2 YFSETQ. The CDR3 is 18 residues long. CDR3 in DNA: TGCGCCAGCAGCTTGGGACAGCTCTTGGCAGGTGGAAATTCACCCCTCCACTTT. Translated, it gives CASSLGQLLAGGNSPLHF. Combining the CDR3 with reference TRBV5-1 and TRBJ1-6 gives the whole variable domain KAGVTQTPRYLIKTRGQQVTLSCSPISGHRSVSWYQQTPGQGLQFLFEYFSETQRNKGNFPGRFSGRQFSNSRSEMNVSTLELGDSALYLCASSLGQLLAGGNSPLHFGNGTRLTVT.

CDR3 coding DNA: TGTGCCAGCAGCTTGGGCGAGTACACTGAAGCTTTCTTT. It encodes CASSLGEYTEAFF. The chain combines TRBV7-3 with TRBJ1-1; D is uncertain. CDR3 size: 13 residues. The germline V gene encodes CDR1 SGHTA and CDR2 FQGTGA. Trimming pared 3 bases from V and 3 bases from J, leaving 8 bases between.

The chain joins TRBV14 to TRBJ1-1; D is undetermined. Germline CDR1 and CDR2: SGHDN and FVKESK. There are 13 residues in the CDR3. With 0 bases removed from V and 1 base from J, the gap between germline ends came to 3 bases. The CDR3 sequence is CASSQEWNTEAFF. The CDR3 coding sequence is TGTGCCAGCAGCCAAGAATGGAACACTGAAGCTTTCTTT.

The chain is built from TRBV27 and TRBJ1-4; 7 positions agree with TRBD1. Per the germline V gene, CDR1 is MNHEY and CDR2 is SMNVEV (reference sequence). CDR3 size: 16 residues. Trimming at V came to 0 bases and at J to 8 bases, leaving 9 bases not matched to a gene. The CDR3 DNA follows: TGTGCCAGCAGTTTATCCCCGACAGGGACTGACGAAAAACTGTTTTTT. Its protein is CASSLSPTGTDEKLFF.

J is TRBJ2-2 and V is TRBV19; 8 bases fit TRBD1. The CDR3 covers 15 residues. V lost 4 bases and J lost 5; bases outside the gene matches: 6. Germline assignment: CDR1 LNHDA and CDR2 SQIVND (reference sequence). CDR3 amino acids: CASSTGQGGTGELFF. The CDR3 DNA is TGTGCCAGTAGTACCGGACAGGGAGGAACCGGGGAGCTGTTTTTT.

Concerning this clone: The sample carries other DNA sequences with the same CDR3. The chain's CDR3 is CASSTQGYTEAFF. The CDR3 DNA is TGTGCCAGCAGCACTCAGGGGTACACTGAAGCTTTCTTT. The J gene is TRBJ1-1, the V gene TRBV7-2; D possibly corresponds to TRBD1 (6 bases). Trimming took off 5 bases at V and 3 bases at J, with 10 bases between the two ends. Germline CDR1 is SGHTA and CDR2 is FQGNSA. This CDR3 comprises 13 residues.